These T cell receptor beta chains were read from a single sample in a study of shared clonotypes between healthy human individuals. The repertoire was sequenced with immunoSEQ multiplex PCR; TCRdb's copy has only in-frame clones and lacks some. The sample has about 960,000 clones, 70% to 85% seen once; the top ten hold around 1.5%. Sequencing was done on a sample of memory CD4+ T cells sorted from blood. These receptor sequences come from a man between 18 and 29 years old in good health. CDR3s include the opening cysteine and the closing phenylalanine or tryptophan. D genes are given only for firm matches. A clone size is listed for some rows: how often the clone was seen (once, few, many), or a class if it is expanded.

j_call,v_call,clone_size,d_call,cdr3_aa,cdr3_nt
TRBJ1-1,TRBV19,few,.,CATREQGTMNTEAFF,TGTGCCACCCGCGAGCAGGGAACTATGAACACTGAAGCTTTCTTT
TRBJ2-7,TRBV18,.,.,CASSPMRGIYEQYF,TGTGCCAGCTCACCTATGAGGGGAATCTACGAGCAGTACTTC
TRBJ2-7,TRBV27,.,.,CASSLSWGVYEQYF,TGTGCCAGCAGTTTATCGTGGGGAGTCTACGAGCAGTACTTC
TRBJ1-4,TRBV10-3,.,TRBD1,CAISESTTGGEKLFF,TGTGCCATCAGTGAGTCGACTACAGGGGGCGAAAAACTGTTTTTT
TRBJ2-7,TRBV27,.,.,CASSFTGLALYF,TGTGCCAGCAGTTTCACGGGCCTCGCTTTGTACTTC
TRBJ2-7,TRBV6-4,.,.,CASSFSQSYEQYF,TGTGCCAGCAGTTTTTCCCAAAGCTACGAGCAGTACTTC
TRBJ2-7,TRBV5-1,.,.,CASSWDTSSYEQYF,TGCGCCAGCAGCTGGGACACGAGCTCCTACGAGCAGTACTTC
TRBJ2-7,TRBV28,.,TRBD2,CASSGAGGTYEQYF,TGTGCCAGCAGTGGAGCGGGGGGCACCTACGAGCAGTACTTC
TRBJ2-5,TRBV6-6,.,.,CASRPLRAMVAETQYF,TGTGCCAGCAGACCCCTCCGGGCGATGGTCGCGGAGACCCAGTACTTC
TRBJ1-5,TRBV4-3,.,.,CASSQELTFNQPQHF,TGCGCCAGCAGCCAAGAGTTGACTTTTAATCAGCCCCAGCATTTT
TRBJ2-5,TRBV30,.,TRBD2,CAWSFSGGQGETQYF,TGTGCCTGGAGTTTTAGCGGGGGTCAAGGAGAGACCCAGTACTTC
TRBJ1-2,TRBV28,.,.,CASSFLDSLPSRTF,TGTGCCAGCAGTTTTCTGGACAGCCTTCCCTCTAGAACCTTC
TRBJ1-2,TRBV27,.,.,CASSQAPYSGGYTF,TGTGCCAGCAGTCAGGCTCCCTATAGTGGTGGCTACACCTTC
TRBJ1-2,TRBV6-5,.,.,CASSYSSGRNYGYTF,TGTGCCAGCAGTTACTCGAGCGGTCGTAACTATGGCTACACCTTC
TRBJ1-1,TRBV15,.,.,CASPGRGGTTEAFF,TGTGCCTCTCCGGGTCGGGGAGGGACCACTGAAGCTTTCTTT
TRBJ2-3,TRBV18,.,.,CASSPGSTDTQYF,TGTGCCAGCTCACCAGGGAGCACAGATACGCAGTATTTT
TRBJ1-2,TRBV28,.,.,CASSGTDRNYGYTF,TGTGCCAGCAGTGGAACCGACAGAAACTATGGCTACACCTTC
TRBJ2-3,TRBV6-4,.,TRBD1,CASTWVETGDTDTQYF,TGTGCCAGCACCTGGGTCGAGACAGGGGACACAGATACGCAGTATTTT
TRBJ1-5,TRBV19,.,.,CASEDGGPNQPQHF,TGTGCCAGCGAGGACGGCGGACCCAATCAGCCCCAGCATTTT
TRBJ1-3,TRBV18,once,.,CASSPRSEGNTIYF,TGTGCCAGCTCACCACGTTCGGAAGGAAACACCATATATTTT
TRBJ1-5,TRBV6-5,.,.,CASSRSVVSNQPQHF,TGTGCCAGCAGTCGTTCCGTGGTTAGCAATCAGCCCCAGCATTTT
TRBJ1-4,TRBV29-1,.,.,CSVLTGGEKLFF,TGCAGCGTCCTTACTGGGGGTGAAAAACTGTTTTTT
TRBJ2-1,TRBV7-2,.,TRBD2,CASSLWTSGSNEQFF,TGTGCCAGCAGCCTCTGGACTAGCGGGAGCAATGAGCAGTTCTTC
TRBJ1-6,TRBV10-1,few,.,CASSGNNFSPLHF,TGCGCCAGCAGCGGGAACAACTTTTCACCCCTCCACTTT
TRBJ2-6,TRBV5-1,.,.,CASSLDGFSGANVLTF,TGCGCCAGCAGCCTGGACGGGTTCTCTGGGGCCAACGTCCTGACTTTC
TRBJ1-1,TRBV5-1,.,.,CASSLDPGRGEAFF,TGCGCCAGCAGCTTGGACCCGGGACGGGGTGAAGCTTTCTTT
TRBJ1-2,TRBV6-1,many,.,CASSEVGGYGYTF,TGTGCCAGCAGTGAAGTGGGGGGCTATGGCTACACCTTC
TRBJ2-2,TRBV5-6,.,.,CASSLAGSNTGELFF,TGTGCCAGCAGCTTAGCGGGTTCGAACACCGGGGAGCTGTTTTTT
TRBJ2-6,TRBV18,.,.,CASSPSSGANVLTF,TGTGCCAGCTCTCCAAGCTCTGGGGCCAACGTCCTGACTTTC
TRBJ1-5,TRBV19,.,.,CASQDYSNQPQHF,TGTGCCAGCCAGGACTATAGCAATCAGCCCCAGCATTTT
TRBJ1-1,TRBV13,.,TRBD1,CASSPGQGLGEAFF,TGTGCCAGCAGCCCGGGACAGGGGTTGGGAGAAGCTTTCTTT
TRBJ1-5,TRBV18,many,.,CASSPGQPNQPQHF,TGTGCCAGCTCCCCCGGACAGCCCAATCAGCCCCAGCATTTT
TRBJ2-5,TRBV29-1,many,.,CSVEDRQTQYF,TGCAGCGTTGAAGATCGCCAGACCCAGTACTTC
TRBJ2-3,TRBV28,.,TRBD2,CASSTSSRGVSDTQYF,TGTGCCAGCAGTACCTCCTCGCGGGGGGTCTCAGATACGCAGTATTTT
TRBJ1-1,TRBV19,.,.,CASTAWTGLTEAFF,TGTGCCAGTACAGCCTGGACGGGTCTCACTGAAGCTTTCTTT
TRBJ2-5,TRBV30,.,.,CAWSRSAQETQYF,TGTGCCTGGAGTCGGTCAGCACAAGAGACCCAGTACTTC